This T cell receptor (beta chain) came from a study of T cell responses to AZD1222 COVID-19 vaccine (dated by TCRdb to the early 2020s). Study-wide context: AZD1222 recipients given second doses at about 4 weeks or at about 12 weeks were pooled, since spike-specific TCR depth and breadth were not found to differ between the two schedules. Trial participants were enrolled into age subgroups of 18-55, 56-69 and 70-plus years, which contained approximately 150, 28 and 58 TCR-sequenced participants, respectively. A total of 233 trial participants underwent TCR sequencing, of whom roughly 210 had received two doses of AZD1222 and 26 had received two doses of the MenACWY control vaccine. Summary of the overall study and its limitations: CD4 TCRs associated with the vaccine covered the entire spike protein, and the dominant responses were in regions 160-218 and 743-854. Spike-specific TCR breadth and depth rose significantly after two AZD1222 doses compared with day 0 and with MenACWY recipients. The 56-69-year group was small, and its depth increase did not reach significance, likely because of low power. Conclusions about previously exposed vaccinees are limited because only six or seven AZD1222 recipients were SARS-CoV-2 seropositive at baseline. Epitopes outside the regions mutated in the B.1.351 and B.1.1.7 variants were reportedly recognized by nearly half of the unique spike-specific TCRs. Because no day 14 peak-response samples were available, repertoires were characterized only after the peak T cell response. Participants were mostly white British, with more females than males. The authors suggested clonal diversity may have been underestimated.

The CDR3 regions of human TCRbeta chains were analyzed by immunosequencing. Regarding the original processing steps: Repertoire TCRs were matched against a reference library of SARS-CoV-2-specific TCRs generated with the MIRA antigen-specificity platform. Breadth meant the fraction of unique TCRs that were SARS-CoV-2-associated, whereas depth meant the fraction of total T cells that were SARS-CoV-2-associated. Using the MIRA data, each spike-specific TCR was mapped to the spike region that the TCR reacts to and placed in a CD4 or CD8 class. Log10-transformed breadth and depth values were compared by one-way ANOVA with Sidak's multiple comparisons tests. Imported from immuneACCESS, the table was reduced by TCRdb to in-frame sequences with V and J called. These copies leave out some clones; in studies compared against another copy, an unresolved V gene accounts for under half, and the cause of the remainder is not known. That table furnishes V, J and clone size, whereas the DNA furnished D and trimming. The sample profile shows some 120,000 clones; 90% of them were found once. The ten largest clones represent around 6.9% of the sample.

Turning to this clone: The specificity of this receptor is unknown. Per-nucleotide qualities are absent, and no much larger clonotype sits a single base away.

Deletion took 3 bases off V and 5 bases off J, with a span of 7 bases between the germline ends. The CDR3 holds 12 amino acids from the cysteine to the phenylalanine. This entry keeps only the CDR3 DNA: 36 bases, framed from base 1. Per the germline V gene (reference sequence), SEHNR is the CDR1 and FQNEAQ is the CDR2. The intended sense of this specimen's time point label: baseline before first vaccination. Samples from vaccinated people were obtained from the UK trials COV001 and COV002, which included a single-blind randomized controlled phase 2/3 trial of AZD1222 (ChAdOx1 nCoV-19) in healthy adults. For TCRbeta chain sequencing, PBMC samples from trial participants were taken at day 0 and at day 28 after the second dose.

The clonotype was recovered from an adult in good health. The receptor chain draws on TRBV7-9 and TRBJ1-2; tentative D gene TRBD1, with 5 bases matching. Sequenced material: peripheral blood, taken on day 0 of AZD1222 vaccination. The CDR3 protein sequence reads: CASSLGEYGYTF. Read as DNA, the sequence is TGTGCCAGCAGCTTGGGGGAGTATGGCTACACCTTC. When the CDR3 is completed using the reference TRBV7-9 and TRBJ1-2 genes on either side, the full variable domain is DTGVSQNPRHKITKRGQNVTFRCDPISEHNRLYWYRQTLGQGPEFLTYFQNEAQLEKSRLLSDRFSAERPKGSFSTLEIQRTEQGDSAMYLCASSLGEYGYTFGSGTRLTVV.